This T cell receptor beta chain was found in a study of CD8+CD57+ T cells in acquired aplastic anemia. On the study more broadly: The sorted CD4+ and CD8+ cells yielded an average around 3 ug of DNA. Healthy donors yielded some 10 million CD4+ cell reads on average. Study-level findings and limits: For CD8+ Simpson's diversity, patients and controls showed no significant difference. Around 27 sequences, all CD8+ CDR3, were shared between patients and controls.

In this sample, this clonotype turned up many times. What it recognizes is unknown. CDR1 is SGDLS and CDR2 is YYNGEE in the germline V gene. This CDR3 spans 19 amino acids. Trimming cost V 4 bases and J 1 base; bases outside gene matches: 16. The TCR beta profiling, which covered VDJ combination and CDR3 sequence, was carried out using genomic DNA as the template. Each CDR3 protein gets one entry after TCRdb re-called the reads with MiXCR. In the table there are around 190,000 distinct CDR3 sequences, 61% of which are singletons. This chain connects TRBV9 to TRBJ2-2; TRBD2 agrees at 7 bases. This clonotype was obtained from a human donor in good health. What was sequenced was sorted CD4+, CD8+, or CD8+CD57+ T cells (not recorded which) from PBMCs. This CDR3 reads CASSKSRLAINQNTGELFF. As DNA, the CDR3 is TGTGCCAGCAGCAAATCTAGACTAGCTATAAATCAGAACACCGGGGAGCTGTTTTTT. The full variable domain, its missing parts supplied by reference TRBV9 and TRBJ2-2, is DSGVTQTPKHLITATGQRVTLRCSPRSGDLSVYWYQQSLDQGLQFLIQYYNGEERAKGNILERFSAQQFPDLHSELNLSSLELGDSALYFCASSKSRLAINQNTGELFFGEGSRLTVL.